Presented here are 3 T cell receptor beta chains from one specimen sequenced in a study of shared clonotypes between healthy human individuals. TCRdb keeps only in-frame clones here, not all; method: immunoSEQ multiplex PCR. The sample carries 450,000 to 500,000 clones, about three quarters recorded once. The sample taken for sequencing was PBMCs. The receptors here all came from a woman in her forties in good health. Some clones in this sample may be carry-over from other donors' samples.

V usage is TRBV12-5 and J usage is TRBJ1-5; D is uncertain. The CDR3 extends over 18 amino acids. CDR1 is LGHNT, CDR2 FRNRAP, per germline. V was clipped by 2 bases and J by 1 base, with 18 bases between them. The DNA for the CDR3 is TGTGCTAGTGGTTTGTCGGGCGGCCGCCGACCGAGCAATCAGCCCCAGCATTTT. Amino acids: CASGLSGGRRPSNQPQHF.

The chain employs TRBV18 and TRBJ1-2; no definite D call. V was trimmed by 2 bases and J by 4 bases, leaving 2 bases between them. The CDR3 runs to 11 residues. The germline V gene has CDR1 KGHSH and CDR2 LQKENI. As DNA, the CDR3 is TGTGCCAGCTCACCAGGCTATGGCTACACCTTC. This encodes CASSPGYGYTF.

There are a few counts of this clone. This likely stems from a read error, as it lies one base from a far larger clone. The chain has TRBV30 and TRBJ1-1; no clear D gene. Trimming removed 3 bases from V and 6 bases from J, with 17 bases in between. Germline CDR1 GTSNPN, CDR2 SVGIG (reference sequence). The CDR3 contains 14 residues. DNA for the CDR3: TGTGCCTGGAGGGACTCGCCGGCGGGCGCTGAAGCTTTCTTT. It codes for CAWRDSPAGAEAFF.